Listed here are 25 T cell receptor beta chains from one sample, sequenced in a study of cytomegalovirus exposure and HLA in healthy donors. 13 Jbeta primers and 60 Vbeta primers were used for the PCR. Assay: immunoSEQ multiplex PCR; the TCRdb copy retains only in-frame clones and omits some. The sample has some 69,000 clones; roughly 70% are singletons. The sequenced material came from PBMCs. These receptors came from a male donor in good health and CMV-seropositive.

V and J are TRBV5-1 and TRBJ2-7; D unclear. The CDR3 totals 15 residues. Per the germline V gene, CDR1 is SGHRS and CDR2 is YFSETQ. V lost 0 bases and J 2 bases, leaving 12 bases between the germline ends. The CDR3 DNA is TGCGCCAGCAGCTTGGGAGTCAGCCAGGCCTACGAGCAGTACTTC. This translates into CASSLGVSQAYEQYF.

V is TRBV4-2 and J is TRBJ2-7; no clear D. Germline lookup yields CDR1 LGHNA and CDR2 YNFKEQ. CDR3 length equals 16 residues. The V gene lost 4 bases and the J gene lost 2 bases, with 18 bases spanning the gap. The CDR3 sequence is CASSPLTLPVPYEQYF. CDR3 sequence (DNA): TGTGCCAGCAGCCCATTGACTCTCCCGGTTCCCTACGAGCAGTACTTC.

The genes are TRBV30 and TRBJ2-5; 10 nucleotides match TRBD2. The length of the CDR3 is 13 residues. J was trimmed by 5 bases and V by 4 bases; bases with no gene match: 4. The germline V gene encodes CDR1 GTSNPN and CDR2 SVGIG (reference sequence). This chain's CDR3 is CAWILAGRETQYF. CDR3 DNA sequence: TGTGCCTGGATACTAGCGGGAAGGGAGACCCAGTACTTC.

The chain has TRBV27 and TRBJ2-7, with 7 bases lining up with TRBD1. This CDR3 has 14 residues. V was pared by 0 bases and J by 5 bases, with 4 bases of the junction left unmatched. CDR1 MNHEY and CDR2 SMNVEV come from the germline V gene (reference sequence). This chain's CDR3 is CASSLSPDRNEQYF. The CDR3 nucleotides are TGTGCCAGCAGTTTATCGCCGGACAGGAACGAGCAGTACTTC.

This clone was recorded once. This chain uses TRBV6-1 with TRBJ2-7; perhaps TRBD1 as D (5 bases). V was trimmed by 1 base and J by 2 bases, leaving 9 bases between them. The CDR3 extends over 14 amino acids. The germline CDR1 and CDR2 sequences are MNHNS and SASEGT. The CDR3 nucleotides are TGTGCCAGCAGTGAAGACAGGCGACCCTACGAGCAGTACTTC. As protein: CASSEDRRPYEQYF.

This clone appeared a few times. J is TRBJ2-7 and V is TRBV7-7; TRBD1 aligns across 8 bases. This CDR3 has 15 residues. V lost 1 base to trimming and J lost 2 bases; unmatched junction nucleotides: 4. Germline V gene lookup returns CDR1 SSHAT and CDR2 FNYEAQ (reference sequence). CDR3 coding DNA: TGTGCCAGCAGCTTAGAGCAGGGGGCTACCTACGAGCAGTACTTC. This encodes CASSLEQGATYEQYF.

This clone turned up a few times. As DNA, the CDR3 is TGTGCCAGCAGCTTAGAGGACAGGCTACAGTACTTC. Residues: CASSLEDRLQYF. The rearrangement links TRBV7-9 to TRBJ2-4; 7 nucleotides match TRBD1. CDR1 is SEHNR and CDR2 is FQNEAQ in the germline V gene (reference sequence). Trimming took 1 base from V and 13 from J; bases not matched to a gene: 4. The CDR3 is made up of 12 amino acids.

V gene TRBV11-2 combines with J gene TRBJ1-2; the match to TRBD1 covers 7 bases. Losses at the gene ends were 0 bases for V and 7 bases for J; bases not matched to a gene: 5. This CDR3 is built from 14 residues. The germline V gene encodes CDR1 SGHAT and CDR2 FQNNGV. The CDR3 here is CASSLERQGSGYTF. CDR3 nucleotides: TGTGCCAGCAGCTTAGAACGACAGGGATCTGGCTACACCTTC.

The rearrangement uses TRBV2 and TRBJ2-5, with 7 nucleotides matching TRBD1. The CDR3 runs to 15 residues. V gave up 5 bases and J gave up 4 bases; unmatched junction bases: 10. Per germline, CDR1 SNHLY and CDR2 FYNNEI. CDR3 amino acids: CASSPTGVIAETQYF. The CDR3 DNA reads TGTGCCAGCAGTCCCACAGGGGTAATAGCAGAGACCCAGTACTTC. The entire variable domain, with the rest obtained from reference TRBV2 and TRBJ2-5, is as follows: EPEVTQTPSHQVTQMGQEVILRCVPISNHLYFYWYRQILGQKVEFLVSFYNNEISEKSEIFDDQFSVERPDGSNFTLKIRSTKLEDSAMYFCASSPTGVIAETQYFGPGTRLLVL.

The chain has TRBV11-2 and TRBJ2-1; D gene unclear. Germline values: CDR1 SGHAT, CDR2 FQNNGV. V was pared by 4 bases and J by 0 bases, with 13 bases between. This CDR3 is 16 amino acids long. The CDR3 is CASSSRLTGSYNEQFF. CDR3 nucleotides: TGTGCCAGCAGCTCTCGGCTCACGGGCTCCTACAATGAGCAGTTCTTC.

The CDR3 region has the DNA TGTGCCAGCAGCGAAACTAGCGGGAGGGCCTACGAGCAGTACTTC. Residues: CASSETSGRAYEQYF. The genes are TRBV2 and TRBJ2-7; 13 nucleotides agree with TRBD2. The CDR3 has 15 residues. CDR1 and CDR2 from the germline V gene are SNHLY and FYNNEI. Losses at the gene ends were 6 bases for V and 2 bases for J; bases not matched to a gene: 4.

The chain is built from TRBV29-1 and TRBJ2-5; a weak D match, TRBD1 (5 bases). The germline gives CDR1 SQVTM, CDR2 ANQGSEA. The CDR3 runs 13 residues. Between the trimmed V and J ends, which lost 2 bases and 11 bases, there was a span of 18 bases. The CDR3 DNA reads as TGCAGCGTTGAAAGGGGCAGCTCCTTGGAGCAGTACTTC. Its translation: CSVERGSSLEQYF.

There are a few counts of this clone. The V call is TRBV7-8, the J call TRBJ2-2; 7 nucleotides match TRBD2. The CDR3 sequence is 15 residues long. Trimming removed 7 bases from V and 4 bases from J; junction bases left unmatched: 9. Germline lookup yields CDR1 SGHVS and CDR2 FQNEAQ. DNA of the CDR3: TGTGCCAGCATCGCGTCCGGGACTACCACCGGGGAGCTGTTTTTT. This codes for CASIASGTTTGELFF.

The CDR3 sequence is CASRDSFSYEQYF. The CDR3 DNA follows: TGTGCCAGCCGGGACAGTTTCTCCTACGAGCAGTACTTC. The chain is built from TRBV7-9 and TRBJ2-5; TRBD1 matches at 7 bases. The tail of the sequence fits TRBJ2-7 better, so the J call may be wrong. This CDR3 has 13 residues. The germline gives CDR1 SEHNR, CDR2 FQNEAQ (reference sequence).

J is TRBJ2-1 and V is TRBV4-3; 7 nucleotides line up with TRBD2. The CDR3 consists of 16 residues. Germline trimming cut 1 base from V and 2 bases from J; bases unmatched to any gene: 5. CDR1 is LGHNA and CDR2 is YSLEER in the germline V gene. DNA for the CDR3: TGCGCCAGCAGCCAAGCTCGAGCGGGGACCTACAATGAGCAGTTCTTC. Protein sequence: CASSQARAGTYNEQFF.

CDR3 loop: CASSDKARGEKLFF. The CDR3 DNA reads TGCGCCAGCAGTGACAAAGCCAGGGGTGAAAAACTGTTTTTT. The chain uses TRBV10-2 and TRBJ1-4; weak D call: TRBD1 (6 bases). Germline V gene sequence: CDR1 WSHSY, CDR2 SAAADI. V lost 3 bases and J lost 7, with 12 bases in between. The CDR3 covers 14 residues.

The rearrangement joins TRBV11-2 to TRBJ2-3; 10 bases match TRBD2. In germline, CDR1 is SGHAT, CDR2 FQNNGV. The CDR3 consists of 16 residues. The J segment lost 2 bases and the V segment lost 0 bases, leaving 2 bases of the junction unmatched. The CDR3 DNA follows: TGTGCCAGCAGCTTAGAAGGACTAGCGGTCACAGATACGCAGTATTTT. It encodes CASSLEGLAVTDTQYF. The full variable domain, with the rest looked up from reference TRBV11-2 and TRBJ2-3, is EAGVAQSPRYKIIEKRQSVAFWCNPISGHATLYWYQQILGQGPKLLIQFQNNGVVDDSQLPKDRFSAERLKGVDSTLKIQPAKLEDSAVYLCASSLEGLAVTDTQYFGPGTRLTVL.

This chain joins TRBV30 and TRBJ1-4, with TRBD1 matching over 7 bases. V was clipped by 1 base and J by 6 bases; unmatched bases: 11. The germline CDR1 and CDR2 sequences are GTSNPN and SVGIG (reference sequence). The length of the CDR3 is 16 residues. In DNA, the CDR3 is TGTGCCTGGAGTGCCTCCCGACAGGGAATAGATGAAAAACTGTTTTTT. Its protein is CAWSASRQGIDEKLFF.

This chain uses TRBV10-2 with TRBJ1-1; D gene unclear. V was clipped by 3 bases and J by 1 base, with 15 bases between them. Germline V gene data show CDR1 as WSHSY and CDR2 as SAAADI. The CDR3 spans 16 residues. The chain's CDR3 is CASSDYHTEGNTEAFF. The CDR3 DNA reads as TGCGCCAGCAGTGATTACCACACCGAGGGGAACACTGAAGCTTTCTTT.

The table lists this clone with a few counts. The V gene is TRBV27, the J gene TRBJ2-1; 10 bases are a match to TRBD1. CDR1 MNHEY and CDR2 SMNVEV come from the germline V gene (reference sequence). V lost 4 bases and J lost 8; bases outside the gene matches: 5. CDR3 length: 14 amino acids. CDR3 region: CASSSLTGGHEQFF. DNA for the CDR3: TGTGCCAGCAGTTCTCTGACAGGGGGCCATGAGCAGTTCTTC.

The gene calls are TRBV7-3 and TRBJ2-3; D might be TRBD2 (5 bases). This CDR3 has 13 amino acids. Germline V gene data show CDR1 as SGHTA and CDR2 as FQGTGA. V lost 5 bases and J 3 bases, leaving 9 bases between the germline ends. CDR3 coding DNA: TGTGCCAGCAGCCCGCGGGTAACAGATACGCAGTATTTT. Its protein is CASSPRVTDTQYF.

This chain joins TRBV7-9 and TRBJ1-2; D ambiguous. Germline V gene sequence: CDR1 SEHNR, CDR2 FQNEAQ (reference sequence). CDR3 length: 14 residues. Deletions cut 3 bases from V and 4 bases from J, with 12 bases between. CDR3 DNA sequence: TGTGCCAGCAGCTTGATTTGGGAGGGCTATGGCTACACCTTC. Translated: CASSLIWEGYGYTF.

The sample holds a few counts of this clone. V is TRBV6-5 and J is TRBJ1-1, with 10 bases identical to TRBD1. The CDR3 is made up of 14 amino acids. The germline gives CDR1 MNHEY, CDR2 SVGAGI. Unmatched junction bases numbered 9, after V lost 6 bases and J lost 8 bases. In DNA, the CDR3 is TGTGCCAGCAGGGGGACAGGGGCCTTTTCAGAAGCTTTCTTT. Translation gives CASRGTGAFSEAFF.

This chain uses TRBV7-2 with TRBJ1-3; the match to TRBD1 covers 8 bases. The germline CDR1 and CDR2 sequences are SGHTA and FQGNSA. This CDR3 has 16 amino acids. V trimming: 5 bases; J trimming: 2 bases; junction bases outside the gene matches: 8. CDR3 sequence reads: CASSRLGQGPGNTIYF. The CDR3 DNA follows: TGTGCCAGCAGCAGACTTGGACAGGGCCCTGGAAACACCATATATTTT. The full variable domain, its missing parts supplied by reference TRBV7-2 and TRBJ1-3, is GAGVSQSPSNKVTEKGKDVELRCDPISGHTALYWYRQSLGQGLEFLIYFQGNSAPDKSGLPSDRFSAERTGGSVSTLTIQRTQQEDSAVYLCASSRLGQGPGNTIYFGEGSWLTVV.

The J gene is TRBJ2-6, the V gene TRBV9; D is perhaps TRBD2 (7 bases). Germline V gives CDR1 SGDLS, CDR2 YYNGEE. The CDR3 spans 18 residues. V dropped 1 base and J dropped 4 bases, with 18 bases sitting between them. In DNA, the CDR3 is TGTGCCAGCAGCGTATTGGGAGGGGGGGCGAACGGGGCCAACGTCCTGACTTTC. This codes for CASSVLGGGANGANVLTF.